This TCR beta chain derives from a study of PD-1 blockade in classical Hodgkin lymphoma. Study summary: Intravenous delivery of nivolumab at 3 mg/kg to patients occurred every 2 weeks.

The protocol was immunoSEQ multiplex PCR, while the TCRdb copy is restricted to in-frame clones and leaves out a portion. Of about 22,000 clones in the sample, about 86% are singletons; the top ten hold about 20%. CDR3 length: 13 amino acids. Germline V lookup: CDR1 MNHEY, CDR2 SVGAGI. V was shortened by 4 bases and J by 8 bases, with 13 bases between the two germline ends. In this sample, this clone is medium-sized. Brentuximab vedotin exposure varied among the patients, all of whom had relapsed after autologous stem cell transplantation. The chain combines TRBV6-5 with TRBJ2-3, with D possibly matching TRBD2 (6 bases). This receptor was identified in a human donor with classical Hodgkin lymphoma. The sequences come from peripheral blood mononuclear cells (PBMCs), collected before the second cycle of nivolumab. In DNA form, the CDR3 reads TGTGCCAGCAGTTCCCCTAGCGAGCGTACGCAGTATTTT. It codes for CASSSPSERTQYF.